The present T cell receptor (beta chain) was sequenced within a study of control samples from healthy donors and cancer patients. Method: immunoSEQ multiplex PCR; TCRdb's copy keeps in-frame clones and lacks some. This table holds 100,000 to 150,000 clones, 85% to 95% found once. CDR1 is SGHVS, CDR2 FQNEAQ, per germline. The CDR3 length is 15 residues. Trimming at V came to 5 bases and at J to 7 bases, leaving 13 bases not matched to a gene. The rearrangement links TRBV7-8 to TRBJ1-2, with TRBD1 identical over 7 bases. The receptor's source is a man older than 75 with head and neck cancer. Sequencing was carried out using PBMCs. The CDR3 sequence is CASSKNSGQFSGYTF. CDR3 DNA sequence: TGTGCCAGCAGCAAAAATTCGGGACAGTTTTCTGGCTACACCTTC.